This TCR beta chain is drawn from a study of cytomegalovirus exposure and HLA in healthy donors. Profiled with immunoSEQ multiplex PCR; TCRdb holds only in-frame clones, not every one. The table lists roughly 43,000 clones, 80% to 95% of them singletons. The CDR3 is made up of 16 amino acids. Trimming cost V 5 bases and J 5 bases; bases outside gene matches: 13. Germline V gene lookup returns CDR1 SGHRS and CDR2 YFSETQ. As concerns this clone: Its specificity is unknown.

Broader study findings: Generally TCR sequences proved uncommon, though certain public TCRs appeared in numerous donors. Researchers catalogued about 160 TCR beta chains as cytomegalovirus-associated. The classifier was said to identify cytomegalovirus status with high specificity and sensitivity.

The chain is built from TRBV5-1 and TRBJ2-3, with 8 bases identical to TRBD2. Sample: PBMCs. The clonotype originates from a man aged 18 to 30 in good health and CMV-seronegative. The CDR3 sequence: CASSLPAGVFRDTQYF. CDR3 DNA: TGCGCCAGCAGTTTACCAGCGGGGGTCTTCCGAGATACGCAGTATTTT.